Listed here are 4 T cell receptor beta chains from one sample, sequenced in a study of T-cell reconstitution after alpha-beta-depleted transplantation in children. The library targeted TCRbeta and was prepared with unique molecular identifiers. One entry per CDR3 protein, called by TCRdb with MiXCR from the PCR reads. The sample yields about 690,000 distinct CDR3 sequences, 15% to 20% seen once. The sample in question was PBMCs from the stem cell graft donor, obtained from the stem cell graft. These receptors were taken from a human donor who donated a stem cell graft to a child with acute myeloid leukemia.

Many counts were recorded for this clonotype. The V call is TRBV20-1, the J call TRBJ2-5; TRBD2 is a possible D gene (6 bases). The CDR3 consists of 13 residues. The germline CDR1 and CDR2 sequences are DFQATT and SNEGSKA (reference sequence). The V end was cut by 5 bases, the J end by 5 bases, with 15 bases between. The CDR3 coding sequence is TGCAGTGCTTCCAGACTAGAAGGGGAGACCCAGTACTTC. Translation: CSASRLEGETQYF.

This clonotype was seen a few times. CDR3 protein: CSAARTGSTDTQYF. CDR3 nucleotide sequence: TGCAGTGCGGCCCGGACAGGTAGCACAGATACGCAGTATTTT. The chain employs TRBV20-1 and TRBJ2-3, with 7 bases lining up with TRBD1. The germline CDR1 and CDR2 sequences are DFQATT and SNEGSKA (reference sequence). There are 14 residues in the CDR3. V gave up 6 bases and J gave up 0 bases; unmatched junction bases: 6.

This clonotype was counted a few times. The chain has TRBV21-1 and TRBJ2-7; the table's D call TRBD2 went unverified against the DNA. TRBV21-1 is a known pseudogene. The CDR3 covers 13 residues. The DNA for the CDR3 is TGTGCCAGCAGCCCCGGGGCTTCTGAGGGGCAGTACTTC. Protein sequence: CASSPGASEGQYF.

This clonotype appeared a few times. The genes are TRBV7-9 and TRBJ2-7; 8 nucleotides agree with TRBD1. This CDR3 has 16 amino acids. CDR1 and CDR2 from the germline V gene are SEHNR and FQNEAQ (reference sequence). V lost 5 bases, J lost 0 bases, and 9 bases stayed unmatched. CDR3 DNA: TGTGCCAGCAGCCCCTTGACAGGGGCCACCTCCTACGAGCAGTACTTC. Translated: CASSPLTGATSYEQYF.